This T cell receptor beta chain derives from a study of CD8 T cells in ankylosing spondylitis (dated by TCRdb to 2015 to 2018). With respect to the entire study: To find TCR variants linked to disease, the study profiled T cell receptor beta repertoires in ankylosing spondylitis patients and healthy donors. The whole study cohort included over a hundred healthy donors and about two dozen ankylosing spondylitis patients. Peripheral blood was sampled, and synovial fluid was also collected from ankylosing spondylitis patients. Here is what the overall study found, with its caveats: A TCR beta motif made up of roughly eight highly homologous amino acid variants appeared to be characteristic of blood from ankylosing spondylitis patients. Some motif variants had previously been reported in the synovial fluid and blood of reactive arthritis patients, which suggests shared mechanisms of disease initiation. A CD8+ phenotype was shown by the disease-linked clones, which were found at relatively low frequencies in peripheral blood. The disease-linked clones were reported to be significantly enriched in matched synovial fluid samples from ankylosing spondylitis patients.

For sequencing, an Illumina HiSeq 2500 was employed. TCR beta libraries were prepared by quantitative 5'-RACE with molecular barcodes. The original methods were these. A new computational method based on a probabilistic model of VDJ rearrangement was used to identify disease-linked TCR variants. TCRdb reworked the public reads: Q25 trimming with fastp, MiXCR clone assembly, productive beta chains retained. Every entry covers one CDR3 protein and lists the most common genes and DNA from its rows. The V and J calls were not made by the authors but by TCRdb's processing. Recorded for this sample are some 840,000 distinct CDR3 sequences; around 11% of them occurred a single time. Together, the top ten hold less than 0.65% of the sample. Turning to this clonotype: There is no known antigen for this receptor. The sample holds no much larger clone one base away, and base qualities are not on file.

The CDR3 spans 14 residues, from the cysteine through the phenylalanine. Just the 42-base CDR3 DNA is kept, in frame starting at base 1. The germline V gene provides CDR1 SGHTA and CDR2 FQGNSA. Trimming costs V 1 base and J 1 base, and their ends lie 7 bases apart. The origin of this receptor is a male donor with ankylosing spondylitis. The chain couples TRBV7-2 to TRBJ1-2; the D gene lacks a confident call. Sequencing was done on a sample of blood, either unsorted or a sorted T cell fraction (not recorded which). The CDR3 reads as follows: CASSLDPDNYGYTF. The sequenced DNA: TGTGCCAGCAGCTTAGACCCGGATAACTATGGCTACACCTTC.